The 26 T cell receptor beta chains in this list originate from one sample, sequenced in a study. Each CDR3 protein is one row after TCRdb ran MiXCR on the 5' RACE reads. The repertoire consists of about 41,000 distinct CDR3 sequences, with less than 30% occurring once and the leading ten covering 3.7%. Sequences were obtained from memory CD4+ T cells sorted from a lymph node. Subset described: memory CD4+ T cells, CD4+CD45RO+CD25-. The source is a female donor with breast cancer.

The chain combines TRBV7-9 with TRBJ2-1, with 13 bases that match TRBD2. This CDR3 is built from 19 residues. The germline V gene has CDR1 SEHNR and CDR2 FQNEAQ (reference sequence). Trimming removed 5 bases from V and 5 bases from J; junction bases left unmatched: 15. This chain's CDR3 is CASSPPQLAGGPLDNEQFF. Written as DNA, the CDR3 is TGTGCCAGCAGCCCCCCTCAACTAGCGGGGGGGCCCTTGGACAATGAGCAGTTCTTC. The full variable domain, with the rest looked up from reference TRBV7-9 and TRBJ2-1, is DTGVSQNPRHKITKRGQNVTFRCDPISEHNRLYWYRQTLGQGPEFLTYFQNEAQLEKSRLLSDRFSAERPKGSFSTLEIQRTEQGDSAMYLCASSPPQLAGGPLDNEQFFGPGTRLTVL.

This clonotype was seen a few times. This chain links TRBV7-2 with TRBJ2-7; tentative D call: TRBD2 (5 bases). Trimming pared 1 base from V and 1 base from J, leaving 11 bases between. CDR3 length: 15 amino acids. Germline-derived CDR1 and CDR2 are SGHTA and FQGNSA. CDR3 sequence (DNA): TGTGCCAGCAGCTTAGGCTCGACTAAATCCTACGAGCAGTACTTC. Translated, it gives CASSLGSTKSYEQYF.

The chain links TRBV4-2 to TRBJ1-6; D might be TRBD1 (6 bases). V lost 4 bases and J 8 bases, leaving 18 bases between the germline ends. Germline V CDR1 and CDR2: LGHNA, YNFKEQ. CDR3 length: 16 amino acids. The CDR3 DNA follows: TGTGCCAGCAGCCTTCCTCAGGGACATTTAGATTCACCCCTCCACTTT. It specifies CASSLPQGHLDSPLHF.

The chain uses TRBV13 and TRBJ2-3, with 8 bases fitting TRBD2. The V segment lost 5 bases and the J segment 3 bases; nucleotides outside the gene matches: 7. The length of the CDR3 is 15 residues. Germline assignment: CDR1 PRHDT and CDR2 FYEKMQ (reference sequence). The CDR3 reads CASSPPGGATDTQYF. Written as DNA, the CDR3 is TGTGCCAGCAGCCCCCCGGGAGGGGCTACAGATACGCAGTATTTT.

CDR3 sequence (DNA): TGTGCCAGCACCCCGTCGAGCGCTAGCGGGAGGAACGAGCAGTACTTC. Translated: CASTPSSASGRNEQYF. The J gene is TRBJ2-7, the V gene TRBV7-2; TRBD2 matches at 11 bases. V shed 7 bases, J shed 5 bases, and the junction held 13 bases outside the gene matches. The germline CDR1 and CDR2 sequences are SGHTA and FQGNSA. The CDR3 loop spans 16 amino acids.

The chain links TRBV21-1 to TRBJ2-3; TRBD1 was called by the table and not checked on the DNA. TRBV21-1 is a pseudogene locus. This CDR3 has 15 residues. This CDR3 is CAILTGGASTDTQYF. The DNA of the CDR3 is TGTGCCATCCTGACGGGGGGGGCTAGCACAGATACGCAGTATTTT.

The chain links TRBV7-9 to TRBJ2-5; TRBD2 is a possible D gene (5 bases). CDR3 size: 16 residues. Trimming stripped 1 base from V and 2 bases from J, with 14 bases between. CDR1 and CDR2 from the germline V gene are SEHNR and FQNEAQ (reference sequence). The CDR3 nucleotides read TGTGCCAGCAGCTTAGAAGTTCGGGGATATCAAGAGACCCAGTACTTC. As protein: CASSLEVRGYQETQYF.

A note on this clonotype: One end of the junction is discordant with germline, which a read error may explain. The chain combines TRBV5-5 with TRBJ1-2, with no clear D. CDR3 length: 14 amino acids. The germline CDR1 and CDR2 sequences are SGHKS and YYEKEE (reference sequence). The CDR3 nucleotides read TGTACCAGCAGCTTGGATCGGGGAGTCAGTGGCTACACCTTC. It translates to CTSSLDRGVSGYTF.

This clonotype was seen more than once but under ten times. V and J are TRBV7-3 and TRBJ1-1; no firm D call. The CDR3 spans 13 residues. The germline V and J ends were trimmed by 4 bases and 1 base, with 7 bases remaining between them. CDR1 is SGHTA, CDR2 FQGTGA, per germline. CDR3 residues: CASSSNRNTEAFF. DNA of the CDR3: TGTGCCAGCAGCTCGAACAGGAACACTGAAGCTTTCTTT.

This rearrangement joins TRBV4-1 to TRBJ2-1; tentatively, D is TRBD1 (6 bases). CDR1 is MGHRA, CDR2 YSYEKL, per germline. CDR3 size: 14 residues. Trimming took 4 bases from V and 6 from J, leaving 13 bases between them. The CDR3 region is CASSPLGTSNEQFF. The DNA for the CDR3 is TGCGCCAGCAGCCCACTTGGGACATCCAATGAGCAGTTCTTC.

The rearrangement uses TRBV20-1 and TRBJ2-3, with unresolved D. Germline CDR1 is DFQATT and CDR2 is SNEGSKA (reference sequence). The germline V and J ends were trimmed by 2 bases and 9 bases, with 12 bases remaining between them. The CDR3 length is 12 residues. The CDR3 protein is CSARIGLDTQYF. The DNA for the CDR3 is TGCAGTGCTAGAATAGGCCTAGACACGCAGTATTTT.

CDR3 amino acids: CAISVGDSRETQYF. The CDR3 coding sequence is TGTGCCATCAGTGTGGGGGACTCTCGAGAGACCCAGTACTTC. The rearrangement links TRBV10-3 to TRBJ2-5, with D perhaps matching TRBD2 (6 bases). With 4 bases removed from V and 4 bases from J, the gap between germline ends came to 13 bases. The V gene's germline CDR1 is ENHRY and CDR2 SYGVKD. The CDR3 spans 14 residues.

The genes are TRBV5-1 and TRBJ1-2; no reliable D call. Germline CDR1 SGHRS, CDR2 YFSETQ. Trimming removed 4 bases from V and 8 bases from J, with 21 bases in between. The length of the CDR3 is 15 residues. CDR3 region: CASSPQTRDLGGYTF. DNA for the CDR3: TGCGCCAGCAGCCCGCAAACCCGCGACCTGGGAGGCTACACCTTC.

This clonotype is medium-sized (0.01 to 0.1%) by share. The genes are TRBV20-1 and TRBJ2-1; TRBD2 matches 7 bases. The CDR3 has 14 amino acids. Germline V gene sequence: CDR1 DFQATT, CDR2 SNEGSKA (reference sequence). Trimming took 8 bases from V and 4 from J; bases not matched to a gene: 11. The CDR3 sequence: CSISATSLYNEQFF. CDR3 coding DNA: TGCAGTATCTCGGCGACTAGCCTTTACAATGAGCAGTTCTTC.

The table lists this clonotype with a count of one. The chain carries TRBV20-1 and TRBJ2-5; 10 nucleotides line up with TRBD2. Trimming took 3 bases from V and 0 from J; bases not matched to a gene: 4. The length of the CDR3 is 15 residues. The germline V gene encodes CDR1 DFQATT and CDR2 SNEGSKA (reference sequence). The CDR3 is CSASRLAGDQETQYF. DNA for the CDR3: TGCAGTGCTAGCCGCCTAGCGGGAGACCAAGAGACCCAGTACTTC.

This clonotype turned up a few times. The rearrangement joins TRBV3-1 to TRBJ1-1, with unresolved D. The CDR3 runs to 14 residues. V lost 0 bases to trimming and J lost 1 base, with 6 bases between them. Germline-derived CDR1 and CDR2 are LGHDT and YNNKEL (reference sequence). The CDR3 DNA reads as TGTGCCAGCAGCCAAGAAAGTGGGAACACTGAAGCTTTCTTT. The encoded protein is CASSQESGNTEAFF.

The V gene is TRBV20-1, the J gene TRBJ2-2; 7 positions match TRBD1. With 0 bases clipped from V and 5 bases from J, the junction kept 6 bases outside the gene matches. Germline loops: CDR1 DFQATT, CDR2 SNEGSKA (reference sequence). The CDR3 is made up of 15 amino acids. CDR3 bases: TGCAGTGCTAGAGATCTGAGGGGGCAAACCGGGGAGCTGTTTTTT. This codes for CSARDLRGQTGELFF.

The chain recombines TRBV9 with TRBJ2-5; TRBD2 aligns across 8 bases. V was pared by 0 bases and J by 2 bases, with 3 bases of the junction left unmatched. The CDR3 is 15 amino acids. CDR1 is SGDLS and CDR2 is YYNGEE in the germline V gene. CDR3 amino acids: CASSVAGGPQETQYF. Written as DNA, the CDR3 is TGTGCCAGCAGCGTAGCGGGGGGGCCGCAAGAGACCCAGTACTTC. The full variable domain, its missing parts supplied by reference TRBV9 and TRBJ2-5, is DSGVTQTPKHLITATGQRVTLRCSPRSGDLSVYWYQQSLDQGLQFLIQYYNGEERAKGNILERFSAQQFPDLHSELNLSSLELGDSALYFCASSVAGGPQETQYFGPGTRLLVL.

The chain joins TRBV7-8 to TRBJ2-3; D gene ambiguous. V lost 1 base and J 7 bases, leaving 12 bases between the germline ends. Looked up from germline, CDR1 is SGHVS and CDR2 is FQNEAQ. This CDR3 contains 14 residues. In nucleotides, the CDR3 is TGTGCCAGCAGCTTAGATCTCTCCTCCAATACGCAGTATTTT. Protein: CASSLDLSSNTQYF. Using reference TRBV7-8 and TRBJ2-3 for the parts outside the CDR3, the full variable domain is GAGVSQSPRYKVAKRGQDVALRCDPISGHVSLFWYQQALGQGPEFLTYFQNEAQLDKSGLPSDRFFAERPEGSVSTLKIQRTQQEDSAVYLCASSLDLSSNTQYFGPGTRLTVL.

This chain joins TRBV20-1 and TRBJ2-1, with D tentatively TRBD2 (7 bases). The ends were cut back, 7 bases at V and 9 bases at J, with 19 bases in the middle. There are 13 residues in the CDR3. Germline V gene data show CDR1 as DFQATT and CDR2 as SNEGSKA (reference sequence). The CDR3 bases are TGCAGTGTAAAGGAGGGAGGGGGGGGTGAGCAGTTCTTC. It specifies CSVKEGGGGEQFF.

This clonotype came up a few times. The chain uses TRBV5-1 and TRBJ2-7; D unclear. Germline assignment: CDR1 SGHRS and CDR2 YFSETQ. The V end was cut by 0 bases, the J end by 5 bases, with 6 bases between. The CDR3 totals 12 residues. As DNA, the CDR3 is TGCGCCAGCAGCTTGGTCGAGGACGAGCAGTACTTC. It encodes CASSLVEDEQYF.

The chain joins TRBV20-1 to TRBJ1-2, with 9 bases lining up with TRBD1. This CDR3 contains 16 residues. Germline assignment: CDR1 DFQATT and CDR2 SNEGSKA (reference sequence). The V gene end was trimmed by 5 bases and the J gene end by 7 bases; junction bases not matched to a gene: 17. CDR3 nucleotide sequence: TGCAGTGCTGGACCCTACCGGGACAGGGAACGTCGTGGCTACACCTTC. Residues: CSAGPYRDRERRGYTF.

The CDR3 bases are TGTGCCAGCAGCAAAATTAGCGGGAGAAGTGTGGAGACCCAGTACTTC. Translated: CASSKISGRSVETQYF. The rearrangement joins TRBV6-5 to TRBJ2-5; TRBD2 matches at 9 bases. CDR3 length: 16 residues. The germline gives CDR1 MNHEY, CDR2 SVGAGI. V shed 6 bases and J 5 bases; nucleotides not matched to a gene: 13.

About this clonotype: Germline and junction disagree at one end, which may indicate a read error. The chain has TRBV5-1 and TRBJ2-7, with a tentative D call TRBD1 (5 bases). Germline-derived CDR1 and CDR2 are SGHRS and YFSETQ. The CDR3 has 12 amino acids. In nucleotides, the CDR3 is TGCGCCAGCAGCTTGACAGGATCCGAGCAGTGCTTC. Translation gives CASSLTGSEQCF. The whole variable domain, remainder taken from reference TRBV5-1 and TRBJ2-7, is KAGVTQTPRYLIKTRGQQVTLSCSPISGHRSVSWYQQTPGQGLQFLFEYFSETQRNKGNFPGRFSGRQFSNSRSEMNVSTLELGDSALYLCASSLTGSEQCFGPGTRLTVT.

This clonotype was counted between two and nine times. This chain joins TRBV12-3 or TRBV12-4 and TRBJ1-2, with D perhaps matching TRBD1 (6 bases). This CDR3 has 12 amino acids. V lost 3 bases and J lost 4, with 6 bases in between. The CDR3 sequence is CASSFRGYGYTF. CDR3 sequence (DNA): TGTGCCAGCAGTTTCAGGGGCTATGGCTACACCTTC.

This clonotype was counted between two and nine times. The chain recombines TRBV4-2 with TRBJ1-2; D unclear. V lost 4 bases and J lost 8, with 14 bases in between. CDR1 LGHNA and CDR2 YNFKEQ come from the germline V gene. The CDR3 spans 13 residues. CDR3: CASSPSISLGYTF. The CDR3 DNA is TGTGCCAGCAGCCCCAGTATTTCTCTAGGCTACACCTTC.